These 8 T cell receptor beta chains originate from one sample sequenced in a study of blood T cell repertoires in COVID-19. Profiled with immunoSEQ multiplex PCR; TCRdb holds only in-frame clones, not every one. This sample has 150,000 or so clones, with just under 90% found just once. The source material was peripheral blood. The receptors were gathered from a woman in her sixties or seventies with COVID-19, enrolled during active disease.

This chain connects TRBV5-4 to TRBJ1-2, with a possible D match to TRBD1 (6 bases). The CDR3 has 16 amino acids. Germline V gene lookup returns CDR1 SGHNT and CDR2 YYREEE (reference sequence). V lost 1 base and J lost 5, with 18 bases in between. CDR3 sequence: CASSLLQGRAGYGYTF. CDR3 coding DNA: TGTGCCAGCAGCTTGCTTCAGGGGAGGGCGGGTTATGGCTACACCTTC.

The CDR3 region has the DNA TGTGCCAGCTCACCACTGGCAGGGGGCCACCTCTCTGGAAACACCATATATTTT. It encodes CASSPLAGGHLSGNTIYF. The genes are TRBV18 and TRBJ1-3, with TRBD1 matching over 8 bases. CDR1 and CDR2 (germline): KGHSH, LQKENI. V lost 1 base and J lost 0; bases outside the gene matches: 8. The CDR3 sequence is 18 residues long. Drawing the rest from reference TRBV18 and TRBJ1-3, the complete variable domain is NAGVMQNPRHLVRRRGQEARLRCSPMKGHSHVYWYRQLPEEGLKFMVYLQKENIIDESGMPKERFSAEFPKEGPSILRIQQVVRGDSAAYFCASSPLAGGHLSGNTIYFGEGSWLTVV.

The sample holds one count of this clone. The rearrangement joins TRBV5-1 to TRBJ2-5; 11 bases fit TRBD2. The CDR3 contains 16 residues. The junction had 7 bases not matched to a gene; V was cut back by 4 bases and J by 2 bases. The germline V gene encodes CDR1 SGHRS and CDR2 YFSETQ. CDR3 in DNA: TGCGCCAGCAGCCCACGGACTAGCGGGTTTCAAGAGACCCAGTACTTC. This encodes CASSPRTSGFQETQYF.

V gene TRBV6-1 combines with J gene TRBJ1-1, with TRBD1 identical over 8 bases. This CDR3 comprises 17 residues. CDR1 MNHNS and CDR2 SASEGT come from the germline V gene. J was trimmed by 4 bases and V by 4 bases; bases with no gene match: 14. The CDR3 region has the DNA TGTGCCAGCAGTGCCCGGACAGGGTGGGAAAGAAGCACTGAAGCTTTCTTT. It encodes CASSARTGWERSTEAFF.

This clone was counted a single time. V and J are TRBV7-9 and TRBJ1-4; D remains ambiguous. Germline V gene sequence: CDR1 SEHNR, CDR2 FQNEAQ (reference sequence). The V and J ends lost 5 bases and 8 bases respectively, with 6 bases between them. This CDR3 is 11 amino acids long. CDR3 DNA sequence: TGTGCCAGCAGCGAACTAGAAAAACTGTTTTTT. Amino acid sequence: CASSELEKLFF.

The rearrangement joins TRBV11-2 to TRBJ1-1, with D possibly being TRBD1 (5 bases). The CDR3 is made up of 13 amino acids. The germline CDR1 and CDR2 sequences are SGHAT and FQNNGV. V lost 5 bases, J lost 5 bases, and 12 bases lay in between. The CDR3 DNA reads TGTGCCAGCAGCCCCGCGGGGGGGACTGAAGCTTTCTTT. Translated, it gives CASSPAGGTEAFF.

V and J are TRBV25-1 and TRBJ2-5; D remains unclear. The germline V gene has CDR1 MGHDK and CDR2 SYGVNS. This CDR3 contains 18 residues. The germline V and J ends were trimmed by 1 base and 2 bases, with 20 bases remaining between them. CDR3 region: CASSEFFSTASLQETQYF. The CDR3 nucleotides are TGTGCCAGCAGTGAATTTTTTTCAACCGCAAGCTTACAAGAGACCCAGTACTTC.

This chain uses TRBV5-6 with TRBJ2-2; D is undetermined. In germline, CDR1 is SGHDT, CDR2 YYEEEE. The V gene lost 4 bases and the J gene lost 7 bases, with 11 bases spanning the gap. This CDR3 has 13 amino acids. The chain's CDR3 is CASSALGVGELFF. The CDR3 nucleotides read TGTGCCAGCAGCGCCCTGGGCGTCGGGGAGCTGTTTTTT.